This TCR beta chain comes out of a study of T cell changes during pregnancy in multiple sclerosis. Sequencing was performed with immunoSEQ multiplex PCR; in TCRdb, only in-frame clones are kept and a portion is missing. The repertoire includes fewer than 90,000 clones, over 85% of them detected once, and about 1.7% sits in the top ten. Germline V gene lookup returns CDR1 SGHNT and CDR2 YYREEE (reference sequence). Trimming removed 0 bases at V and 4 bases at J, with 7 bases between. The CDR3 has 14 amino acids. Sample: peripheral blood, taken after pregnancy. The TCR comes from a female donor in good health, enrolled as a control in a pregnancy study. This chain joins TRBV5-4 and TRBJ2-2; D ambiguous. The CDR3 here is CASSLDTVTGELFF. DNA for the CDR3: TGTGCCAGCAGCTTGGACACCGTCACCGGGGAGCTGTTTTTT.